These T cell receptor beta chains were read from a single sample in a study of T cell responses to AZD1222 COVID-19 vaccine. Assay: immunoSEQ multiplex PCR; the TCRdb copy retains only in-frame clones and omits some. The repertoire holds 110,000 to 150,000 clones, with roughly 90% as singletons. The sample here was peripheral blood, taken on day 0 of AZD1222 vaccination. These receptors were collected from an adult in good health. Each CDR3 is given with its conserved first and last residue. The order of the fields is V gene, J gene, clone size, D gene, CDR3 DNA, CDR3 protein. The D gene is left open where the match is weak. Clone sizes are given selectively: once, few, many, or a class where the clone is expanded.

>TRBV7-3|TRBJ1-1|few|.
TGTGCCAGCAGCTTAGCCTCACATAACACTGAAGCTTTCTTT
CASSLASHNTEAFF
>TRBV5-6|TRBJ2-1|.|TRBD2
TGTGCCAGCAGCTCCCTCGGGGGGGCCTACAATGAGCAGTTCTTC
CASSSLGGAYNEQFF
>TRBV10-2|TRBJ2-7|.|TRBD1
TGCGCCACCCAAGCTCGCCGGGGACAGGGGGCGCGCTACGAGCAGTACTTC
CATQARRGQGARYEQYF
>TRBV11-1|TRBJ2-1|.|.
TGTGCCAGCAGCTTAACCAGGGACAATGAGCAGTTCTTC
CASSLTRDNEQFF
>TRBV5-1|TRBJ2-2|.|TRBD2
TGCGCCAGCAGCTTGCTAGCGGGAGTGGGCGGGGAGCTGTTTTTT
CASSLLAGVGGELFF
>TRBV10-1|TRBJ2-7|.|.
TGCGCCAGCAGTGAAGGGCTTACGACCTACGAGCAGTACTTC
CASSEGLTTYEQYF
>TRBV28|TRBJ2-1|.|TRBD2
TGTGCCAGCACCGGGACTAGCGGGAGTTACAATGAGCAGTTCTTC
CASTGTSGSYNEQFF
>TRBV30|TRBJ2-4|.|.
TGTGCCTGGGGGGAGAACCGAGGGGACATTCAGTACTTC
CAWGENRGDIQYF
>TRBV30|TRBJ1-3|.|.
TGTGCCTGGAGTGTCGGGAGGGTCGTCGCTGGAAACACCATATATTTT
CAWSVGRVVAGNTIYF
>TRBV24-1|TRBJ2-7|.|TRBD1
TGTGCCACCGAGGACAGGCTTGACTTCTACGAGCAGTACTTC
CATEDRLDFYEQYF
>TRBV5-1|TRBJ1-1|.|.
TGCGCCAGCAGATCCGACGCGATTATAACGGAAGCTTTCTTT
CASRSDAIITEAFF
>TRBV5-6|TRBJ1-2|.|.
TGTGCCAGCAGCTTGGATCTGGGTCTCGGCGGCTACACCTTC
CASSLDLGLGGYTF
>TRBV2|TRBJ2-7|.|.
TGTGCCAGCAGTGTGGGGGTACCGGTCGTGCAGTACTTC
CASSVGVPVVQYF
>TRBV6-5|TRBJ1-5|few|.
TGTGCCAGCAGTTCGGGGAACGCGGGGCCCCAGCATTTT
CASSSGNAGPQHF